By its share, the clone carrying this T cell receptor (beta chain) is medium-sized. The sample comes from a study of metastatic and nonmetastatic thyroid tumors. No treatment of any kind had been given to any patient before thyroid surgery. Original data processing: CDR3 differences across clinicopathological groups were used to build a distant-metastasis classifier for papillary thyroid cancer. TCRdb ran MiXCR on the PCR reads. These V and J calls derive from TCRdb rather than the authors' analysis. The repertoire holds 24,000 or so clones, with 22% as singletons. The CDR3 loop spans 14 amino acids. V shed 4 bases and J 4 bases; nucleotides not matched to a gene: 3. Germline assignment: CDR1 MDHEN and CDR2 SYDVKM.

This TCR derives from a female donor with papillary thyroid cancer or a benign thyroid nodule (not recorded which). Some clones in this sample may be carry-over from other donors' samples. The sample taken for sequencing was blood. The gene calls are TRBV28 and TRBJ2-2, with TRBD2 identical over 7 bases. CDR3 region: CASSSAGTTGELFF. In nucleotides, the CDR3 is TGTGCCAGCAGTTCAGCGGGAACCACCGGGGAGCTGTTTTTT.